The sequence of this T cell receptor beta chain was determined in a study of cytomegalovirus exposure and HLA in healthy donors (dated by TCRdb to about 2017). Study-level background: According to an earlier analysis of 550 to 750 of the donors, roughly 180 million T cells yielded 120 million or so unique TCR beta sequences and around 280 Gb of sequence data. Every discovery cohort repertoire had been produced on one sequencing platform. Donor age, sex, ethnicity and CMV serostatus were collected together with the repertoire data. Class I and class II HLA loci were covered by the typing at four-digit resolution. Approximately 300 gigabases of sequencing data and around 90 million unique TCR sequences made up an early release that covered approximately 650 HLA-typed donors. Rather than using new phenotypic data, the later analysis identified candidate immune exposures from TCR beta sequences and from how often those sequences occurred across donors. The study aimed to test whether cataloging public T cell receptors could reveal signatures of past pathogen exposure. The number of typed donors differed by locus: about 620-630 for A, B, C, DRB1 and DQB1; some 500 for DQA1; around 610 for DPA1; and about 450 for DPB1. Among 300 to 500 genotyped donors of the cohort, an average of approximately 240,000 unique TCR beta nucleotide sequences was sequenced per donor, of which roughly 17% were non-productive. The genetic ancestry cluster associated with self-reported Caucasian donors included 80% to 90% of the 300 to 450 genotyped donors. In a later analysis, previously published TCR beta repertoires from 600 to 850 donors were re-analyzed and high-resolution HLA genotyping was added so that TCR occurrence patterns could be studied. The study profiled the T cell repertoires of 666 subjects by immunosequencing and related them to cytomegalovirus serostatus. To decide whether each TCR beta V gene segment behaved as functional or pseudogenic, an earlier analysis of some 540 of the donors relied on high-throughput TCR beta sequencing. A few DR-DQ haplotypes were treated as single units for association and clustering because of strong linkage in the cohort. A later genetic analysis used genome-wide SNP genotypes for about 65% of the roughly 670 donors, treating that subset as a discovery cohort. The study combined high-throughput TCR immunosequencing, statistical association of individual TCRs with disease status, and machine learning to predict cytomegalovirus infection status. Along with the approximately 700-subject first cohort, a separate validation cohort of approximately 110 different subjects was used. Overall study results and their limits: According to a later analysis, parvovirus B19, influenza, CMV and Epstein-Barr virus appeared linked to several top co-occurrence clusters. When HLA alleles, especially DR and DQ, strongly co-occurred, TCR associations were difficult to assign to individual alleles. Three of the identified cytomegalovirus-associated TCR beta chains were confirmed in vitro to be specific for cytomegalovirus antigens. In an earlier analysis of roughly 560 of the donors, most TCR beta V segments were observed in productive rearrangements about 87% or about 30% of the time, broadly matching IMGT annotations. A later analysis found that most CMV-associated TCR beta chains appeared HLA-restricted, with HLA associations seemingly driven largely by CMV exposure. The authors suggested that the approach could potentially be generalized to other disease states and immunological phenotypes. The study listed 164 TCR beta chains as associated with cytomegalovirus. Some IMGT-functional V segments, including TRBV6-2 and TRBV6-3, could not be distinguished by the 87-base-pair reads and were therefore excluded. The classifier was reported to diagnose cytomegalovirus status with high specificity and sensitivity in both the original and validation cohorts. Most TCR sequences were seen in very few donors, while some public TCRs were found in many individuals. A later analysis found that HLA-associated TCR beta chains were more clonally expanded and had lower generation probabilities than equally common non-associated chains. Immune exposure information for the cohort was limited to CMV serostatus. Sequencing depth was assumed to be roughly uniform across donors in the presence/absence analyses, though that assumption may not hold. In a later analysis, about 17,000 TCR beta sequences were associated with specific HLA alleles at a false discovery rate of 0.05. According to a later genetic analysis, donors in an Asian-associated ancestry cluster had fewer N-insertions in productive TCRs than the approximately 610-donor mean. In a later genetic analysis, a missense DCLRE1C variant was associated with V-gene and J-gene trimming of TCR beta chains, and the association was replicated in an independent cohort. Because counts were too low, more than 15 rarely observed V segments, including chromosome 9 orphons, were excluded from the earlier analysis of about 500 of the donors. A group of highly shared sequence variants was considered likely to be a technical artifact of the sequencing pipeline. A further reported finding was that TCR beta sequences accurately predicted the HLA-A and HLA-B alleles for most subjects in the first cohort. In a later analysis, TCR association rates were found to vary across HLA loci, with the most associated TCRs seen for DRB1 alleles and the fewest for HLA-C alleles. HLA typing was unavailable for some donors at each locus, so association tests used only the typed subset. Correlated functional status among segregating V segments might reflect linkage disequilibrium, but an unknown experimental factor could not be ruled out. In this cohort, only TCR beta chains were sequenced, and detectable features were limited by the absence of alpha or paired-chain data.

Germline trimming amounts to 5 bases on V and 5 bases on J, with 4 as the count of junction bases outside the gene matches. The germline V gene provides CDR1 SNHLY and CDR2 FYNNEI. The cysteine opens and the phenylalanine closes a CDR3 of 14 amino acids. The retained sequence is limited to the CDR3, 42 bases, with the frame set at the first base. About this clone: Its binding antigen is unknown. The input lacks base qualities; no much larger clone sits a single base away.

Receptor libraries were prepared by the immunoSEQ multiplex PCR assay. The multiplex PCR relied on a mix of 60 forward primers for TCR Vbeta segments and 13 reverse primers for TCR Jbeta segments. The CDR3 region of rearranged TCR beta genes was amplified from genomic DNA with a multiplex PCR assay. On the Illumina HiSeq System, the amplified TCR beta libraries were sequenced as 87-base-pair reads. The original pipeline was this. In a later analysis, around 80 million unique TCR beta chains were counted across the 500 to 850 repertoires, and roughly 11 million of these chains were shared by at least two donors. To remove PCR and sequencing errors, raw reads were error-corrected and collapsed into unique sequences using a nearest-neighbor algorithm that merged closely related sequences. To assign V, D and J gene segments, CDR3 sequences were aligned to IMGT reference sequences. For a sequence to be retained, at least a six-nucleotide match to both a V gene segment and a J gene segment was required. A rearrangement counted as productive if the CDR3 had no stop codons and remained in frame with V and J, and every other rearrangement counted as non-productive. CDR3 was defined by IMGT convention, running from the second conserved V-encoded cysteine to the conserved J-encoded phenylalanine. The earlier analysis of about 560 of the donors excluded any sequence lacking an unambiguous match to a single V gene segment. An earlier analysis of a few hundred of the donors called V segments functional above 56.7% productive rearrangements and segregating when the between-donor standard deviation exceeded 5%. To diagnose cytomegalovirus status from the catalog of TCR beta chain sequences, a statistical classification framework was built. In a later analysis, V and J genes were assigned by comparing TCR nucleotide sequences against IMGT/GENE-DB human TR gene sequences. Using the TCRdist pipeline, a later analysis assigned CDR3 sequences along with most-parsimonious VDJ recombination scenarios. A later analysis defined each TCR beta chain by its CDR3 amino acid sequence plus V-gene family, and excluded reads lacking a unique V-gene family. As a way to deal with suspected cross-contamination and a sequencing artifact, a later analysis dropped approximately 570 nucleotide sequences that were highly shared and had low generation probability. In a later analysis, a clonal expansion index for each public chain was calculated from normalized within-repertoire ranks of inferred template counts. In a later analysis, generation probabilities were computed using a VDJ recombination model fitted to out-of-frame rearrangements, and the results were checked against IGoR. A later analysis scored TCR-TCR, TCR-HLA and TCR-CMV co-occurrence with hypergeometric tests, applying a repertoire-size bias correction to TCR pairs. False discovery rates were estimated in a later analysis by permuting HLA or CMV assignments 20 times. A later analysis grouped co-occurring TCRs with DBSCAN, adding TCRdist sequence similarity when clustering within HLA-allele-positive subsets. Repertoires with fewer than 30,000 or more than 120,000 public chains were left out of co-occurrence clustering, as were several repertoires with anomalous nucleotide sharing. Imported from immuneACCESS, the table was reduced by TCRdb to in-frame sequences with V and J called. These copies leave out some clones; in studies compared against another copy, an unresolved V gene accounts for under half, and the cause of the remainder is not known. V and J calls and clone size follow that table, whereas D and trimming were derived from the DNA. Within this sample are 80,000 to 100,000 clones, with 80% to 90% of them counted one time only. Together, the top ten hold about 1.5% of the sample.

The cohort consisted of 650 to 700 healthy bone marrow donors. At the time of sampling, every cohort member was nominally healthy, though immune exposures that went unrecorded were likely present. The donor tested CMV seronegative, placing the donor among the 350 or so seronegative members of the cohort. Every donor gave a peripheral blood sample, and the peripheral blood mononuclear cells from that sample were used for TCR beta sequencing. Genomic DNA extraction from the blood cell samples was performed with the Qiagen DNeasy Blood Extraction Kit. This sequence was found in a man aged 35 to 55 in good health and CMV-seronegative. The sequence is built from TRBV2 and TRBJ2-2, with 8 middle bases fitting TRBD1. The sequencing input was PBMCs. The base sequence is TGTGCCAGCAGTTTGTACAGGGGGACCGGGGAGCTGTTTTTT. Its protein product is CASSLYRGTGELFF.